The entry that follows covers one T cell receptor (beta chain) sequence. This record comes from a study of shared clonotypes between healthy human individuals. The protocol was immunoSEQ multiplex PCR, while the TCRdb copy is restricted to in-frame clones and leaves out a portion. The table shows more than 850,000 clones, with about 84% occurring only once. CDR3 length equals 14 residues. The germline gives CDR1 MNHNY, CDR2 SVGAGI (reference sequence). V gave up 3 bases and J gave up 5 bases, with 13 bases separating them. Specimen: memory CD4+ T cells from PBMCs. Stated subset: CD45RA-negative fraction. The rearrangement links TRBV6-6 to TRBJ1-1; D ambiguous. The receptor comes from a man between 18 and 29 years old in good health. Some clones in this sample may be carry-over from other donors' samples. The CDR3 spells CASSYAQMGTEAFF. As DNA, the CDR3 is TGTGCCAGCAGTTATGCACAGATGGGGACTGAAGCTTTCTTT.